This TCR beta chain came from a study of T-cell memory formation after mild COVID-19. Study-wide context: Most TCR clusters belonged to a single donor.

Study-wide findings and caveats: Pre-infection memory already had some responding clones, implying cross-reactive memory joined. Clones that contracted from day 15 to 85 had balanced CD4/CD8; later expanders were CD4+ biased.

This CDR3 has 12 amino acids. V gave up 6 bases and J gave up 6 bases, with 12 bases separating them. Germline CDR1 and CDR2: SEHNR and FQNEAQ (reference sequence). A remark on this clonotype: Its antigen is currently unknown.

Barcoded TCR alpha and TCR beta cDNA libraries with UMIs came from 5'RACE using constant-segment primers. MiXCR was run by TCRdb on the 5' RACE reads, yielding one entry per CDR3 protein. The table has 350,000 to 500,000 distinct CDR3 sequences, around 20% seen once. The sequence was obtained from an adult woman who had mild COVID-19 (a few samples of this study predate the infection). Cell type and time point are not known. V gene TRBV7-9 combines with J gene TRBJ2-7; possibly TRBD1 or TRBD2 for D (6 bases each). Sequencing was performed on PBMCs or a T cell subset sorted from them (not recorded which). This CDR3 reads CASRGGGSEQYF. The CDR3 nucleotides read TGTGCCAGCAGAGGAGGGGGGAGCGAGCAGTACTTC.